This T cell receptor beta chain was identified in a study of T cell responses to AZD1222 COVID-19 vaccine. Germline lookup yields CDR1 SNHLY and CDR2 FYNNEI. The V segment lost 0 bases and the J segment 9 bases; nucleotides outside the gene matches: 10. The CDR3 is 16 amino acids. On this clone itself: No antigen is known for it.

Study-wide results and caveats: Close to half of all spike-specific TCRs reportedly target regions of the variants that are unmutated. Repertoire collection took place solely once the T cell response had peaked. Spike-wide coverage was observed for vaccine-associated CD4 TCRs, with dominant responses at 160-218 and 743-854. Clonal diversity was possibly underestimated, and white British individuals and females predominated among donors.

TCRdb keeps only in-frame clones here, not all; method: immunoSEQ multiplex PCR. The top ten clones hold roughly 3.5% of a sample with some 200,000 clones, roughly 90% of them seen once. The input for sequencing was peripheral blood, taken 28 days after the second AZD1222 dose. The sequence derives from an adult who received the AZD1222 COVID-19 vaccine. This rearrangement joins TRBV2 to TRBJ2-3; 9 nucleotides line up with TRBD2. The CDR3 bases are TGTGCCAGCAGTGAAGCGCTCCGGCTAGCGGGGATCACGCAGTATTTT. It codes for CASSEALRLAGITQYF.